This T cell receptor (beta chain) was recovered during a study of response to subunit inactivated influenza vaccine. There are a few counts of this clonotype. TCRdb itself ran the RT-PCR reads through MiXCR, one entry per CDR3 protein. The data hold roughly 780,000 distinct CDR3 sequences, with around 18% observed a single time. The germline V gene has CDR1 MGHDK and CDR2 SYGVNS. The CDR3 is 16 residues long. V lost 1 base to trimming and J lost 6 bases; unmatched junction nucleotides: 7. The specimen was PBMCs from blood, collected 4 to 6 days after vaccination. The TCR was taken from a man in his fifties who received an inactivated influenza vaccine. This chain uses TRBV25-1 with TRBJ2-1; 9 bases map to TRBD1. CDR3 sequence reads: CASSEFGTGRGNEQFF. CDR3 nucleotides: TGTGCCAGCAGTGAATTTGGGACAGGGCGTGGCAATGAGCAGTTCTTC.